This T cell receptor (beta chain) was captured in a study of T cells in Graves' hyperthyroidism and ophthalmopathy. Study-wide findings and caveats: Ophthalmopathy prediction by the model preceded onset by a median about 6 months.

Trimming stripped 5 bases from V and 3 bases from J, with 14 bases between. The CDR3 runs 14 residues. Germline CDR1 reads SEHNR; CDR2 reads FQNEAQ (reference sequence). On the basis of clinical symptoms, serum thyroxine and TRAb, thyroid ultrasound and orbital computed tomography, diagnoses were made. The authors took PBMCs from 8.5 to 10 ml fresh peripheral blood. This clonotype was counted many times. The antigen remains undetermined. Researchers took RNA transcripts and amplified the TCR beta CDR3 regions from them. When the TCR CDR3 underwent first-round RT-PCR, the HTBI primer set was used. TCRdb itself ran the multiplex PCR reads through MiXCR, one entry per CDR3 protein. Of 400,000 or so distinct CDR3 sequences detected, about 16% appear once; the ten largest clones hold under 25%.

The receptor was derived from a woman aged 55-75 years with Graves' ophthalmopathy. The rearrangement links TRBV7-9 to TRBJ2-7; possibly TRBD1 for D (6 bases). Sequencing was done on a sample of blood. Here the CDR3 DNA reads TGTGCCAGCAGCCCAACACAGGGAAACTACGAGCAGTACTTC. Its protein product is CASSPTQGNYEQYF.